Below are 13 T cell receptor beta chains sequenced from a single sample in a study of blood T cell repertoires in COVID-19 (dated by TCRdb to about 2020). Libraries were constructed by the immunoSEQ multiplex PCR assay. Held by TCRdb, this immuneACCESS table contains in-frame sequences only and omits some clones. Under half of the omission traces to an unresolved V gene where checked; the cause of the rest is unknown. This sample is represented by roughly 20,000 clones; about four fifths of them were singletons. Together, the top ten hold 6.5% to 8.5% of the sample. The sequenced sample was peripheral blood. Receptors originate from a human donor in a cohort sampled during active COVID-19.

The gene calls are TRBV6-5 and TRBJ1-2; 9 bases match TRBD1. CDR1 MNHEY and CDR2 SVGAGI come from the germline V gene. The CDR3 is made up of 14 amino acids. V shed 6 bases and J 2 bases; nucleotides not matched to a gene: 4. The CDR3, as DNA: TGTGCCAGCAGAACAGGGGGCGGGAACTATGGCTACACCTTC. Its protein product is CASRTGGGNYGYTF.

This chain connects TRBV5-1 to TRBJ1-1; 11 nucleotides align to TRBD1. Germline assignment: CDR1 SGHRS and CDR2 YFSETQ. The V segment lost 4 bases and the J segment 1 base; nucleotides outside the gene matches: 3. This CDR3 spans 15 amino acids. CDR3 in DNA: TGCGCCAGCAGCACGGGACAGGGGGGGAACACTGAAGCTTTCTTT. It encodes CASSTGQGGNTEAFF.

This chain joins TRBV27 and TRBJ1-1; D unresolved. The CDR3 loop spans 13 amino acids. The germline V gene encodes CDR1 MNHEY and CDR2 SMNVEV (reference sequence). Trimming pared 7 bases from V and 2 bases from J, leaving 11 bases between. CDR3 DNA: TGTGCCAGCACCCGCCAAGCAAACACTGAAGCTTTCTTT. Translation: CASTRQANTEAFF.

The rearrangement uses TRBV5-6 and TRBJ1-2; D gene unclear. The V and J ends lost 1 base and 8 bases respectively, with 9 bases between them. The CDR3 loop spans 12 amino acids. Germline loops: CDR1 SGHDT, CDR2 YYEEEE. The CDR3 nucleotides are TGTGCCAGCAGCTTGCAGGTAACGGGCTACACCTTC. This translates into CASSLQVTGYTF. Full variable domain (remainder filled in from reference TRBV5-6 and TRBJ1-2): DAGVTQSPTHLIKTRGQQVTLRCSPKSGHDTVSWYQQALGQGPQFIFQYYEEEERQRGNFPDRFSGHQFPNYSSELNVNALLLGDSALYLCASSLQVTGYTFGSGTRLTVV.

The CDR3 DNA is TGTGCCAGCAGCTTAGTAGACAGGGCCTACGAGCAGTACTTC. Translated, it gives CASSLVDRAYEQYF. V usage is TRBV11-2 and J usage is TRBJ2-7, with 7 bases matching TRBD1. The V and J ends lost 1 base and 2 bases, in that order; junction bases with no gene match: 2. The germline gives CDR1 SGHAT, CDR2 FQNNGV. The CDR3 has 14 residues.

J is TRBJ1-1 and V is TRBV24-1, with D perhaps matching TRBD1 (6 bases). V was pared by 7 bases and J by 5 bases, with 16 bases between. The CDR3 is 14 amino acids. Germline V CDR1 and CDR2: KGHDR, SFDVKD. In nucleotides, the CDR3 is TGTGCCACCAGGAAGGGCAGGGGCGGAACTGAAGCTTTCTTT. Translation gives CATRKGRGGTEAFF.

The V call is TRBV4-3, the J call TRBJ2-3, with unresolved D. V was trimmed by 1 base and J by 2 bases, leaving 7 bases between them. Germline V lookup: CDR1 LGHNA, CDR2 YSLEER. This CDR3 has 14 amino acids. CDR3 sequence: CASSQAPNTDTQYF. CDR3 coding DNA: TGCGCCAGCAGCCAAGCCCCAAACACAGATACGCAGTATTTT.

The CDR3 loop is CASSILTDTQYF. CDR3 coding DNA: TGTGCCAGCAGTATCCTCACAGATACGCAGTATTTT. This chain links TRBV6-5 with TRBJ2-3, with D hard to call. CDR3 size: 12 residues. The ends were cut back, 5 bases at V and 2 bases at J, with 5 bases in the middle. Germline loops: CDR1 MNHEY, CDR2 SVGAGI.

The chain combines TRBV18 with TRBJ1-2; D uncertain. The V end lost 3 bases, the J end lost 8 bases, and 13 bases lay between the germline ends. The CDR3 totals 13 residues. Per the germline V gene, CDR1 is KGHSH and CDR2 is LQKENI. CDR3 protein: CASSPLDTFGYTF. CDR3 bases: TGTGCCAGCTCACCCCTCGACACGTTCGGCTACACCTTC.

In its sample, this clone was seen once. This CDR3 reads CASSIGGGTEAFF. The DNA for the CDR3 is TGTGCCAGTAGTATAGGAGGCGGCACTGAAGCTTTCTTT. The rearrangement joins TRBV19 to TRBJ1-1; D gene ambiguous. Trimming stripped 1 base from V and 4 bases from J, with 7 bases between. CDR3 size: 13 residues. Germline V CDR1 and CDR2: LNHDA, SQIVND (reference sequence).

This chain uses TRBV30 with TRBJ1-1; possibly TRBD1 for D (5 bases). Germline assignment: CDR1 GTSNPN and CDR2 SVGIG (reference sequence). V was clipped by 0 bases and J by 11 bases, with 16 bases between them. CDR3 size: 13 residues. The DNA for the CDR3 is TGTGCCTGGAGTGTACTTGAGGGAGGGGAGGCTTTCTTT. This translates into CAWSVLEGGEAFF.

This clone showed up just once. The genes are TRBV15 and TRBJ1-3, with D uncertain. Germline lookup yields CDR1 LNHNV and CDR2 YYDKDF (reference sequence). With 0 bases removed from V and 0 bases from J, the gap between germline ends came to 15 bases. CDR3 length equals 18 residues. The CDR3 DNA reads as TGTGCCACCAGCAGAGATCTAGGCCTTGAGTTCTCTGGAAACACCATATATTTT. Its translation is CATSRDLGLEFSGNTIYF.

The genes are TRBV12-3 or TRBV12-4 and TRBJ1-5; D is unresolved. Trimming removed 2 bases at V and 14 bases at J, with 16 bases between. CDR3 length: 13 residues. The CDR3 DNA follows: TGTGCCAGCAGTTTAAACCCGAAAGGGAGAGAGCATTTT. Encoded protein: CASSLNPKGREHF.